This paragraph reports one T cell receptor beta chain. A single count supports this clone. It has no known antigen specificity. There are no base qualities to consult, and no much larger clone falls within one base. This entry belongs to a study of blood T cell repertoires in COVID-19 (dated by TCRdb to the early 2020s). A note on the overall study: Samples from collaborators originated in the United States, Italy and Spain and spanned both the acute and convalescent phases of COVID-19. The repertoires were made available in a free public database intended to serve as a resource for research on the immune response to SARS-CoV-2. The material from the prospective study consisted of cDNA or gDNA derived from T cells, B-cell-depleted T cells, or PBMCs. Deeply sampled blood TCRbeta repertoires from subjects exposed to, actively infected with, or recovered from COVID-19 were included in the dataset. The sample metadata nearly always contained a de-identified subject ID, COVID-19 status, age in years and sex. Where available, HLA class I and class II types were obtained from metadata supplied by the sample provider rather than from assay-based typing. Samples came from the ongoing ImmuneRACE study (first 160 participants) plus 1,254 subjects from 6 global collaborators. General conclusions and limits of the study: Clinical and demographic metadata were provided uncurated, with the amount varying by source and participant.

Each collaborating institution followed its own protocols to collect whole blood in K2EDTA tubes. Collaborator samples were shipped for TCRbeta analysis as frozen whole blood, isolated PBMCs, or DNA extracted from either sample type. TCRbeta CDR3 regions were amplified from genomic DNA using the immunoSEQ Assay, a bias-controlled multiplex PCR. Under the source paper's analysis protocol: Within the assay, amplification of reference gene primers was used to estimate how many nucleated cells each sample contained. Sequence reads were collapsed and filtered to measure the absolute abundance of every unique TCRbeta CDR3 rearrangement. For each sample, productive Simpson clonality was calculated by taking the square root of Simpson's diversity index across productive rearrangements. As stored in TCRdb, this immuneACCESS dataset retains in-frame rearrangements with V and J assigned. A fraction of the clones does not appear; measured against another copy, unresolved V genes explain less than half of the discrepancy, and the remainder lacks a known reason. V, J and clone size derive from that table, while D and trimming were established from the DNA sequence. Present in this sample are fewer than 35,000 clones, roughly 89% of which were seen just once. The ten most abundant clones make up approximately 30% of the sample.

V trim: 6 bases; J trim: 9 bases; unmatched bases: 6. The cysteine opens and the phenylalanine closes a CDR3 of 15 amino acids. Only the CDR3 DNA stays, 45 bases, in frame from base 1. The germline V gene (reference sequence) yields SEHNR for CDR1 and FQNEAQ for CDR2. The chain is assembled from TRBV7-9 and TRBJ2-1, and 15 bases in between align with TRBD2. The receptor comes from a man older than 75 with acute or convalescent COVID-19. Sequenced: peripheral blood. The DNA sequence is as follows: TGTGCCAGCAGTACCGGGACTAGCGGGAGGAGTGAGCAGTTCTTC. This sequence encodes CASSTGTSGRSEQFF.